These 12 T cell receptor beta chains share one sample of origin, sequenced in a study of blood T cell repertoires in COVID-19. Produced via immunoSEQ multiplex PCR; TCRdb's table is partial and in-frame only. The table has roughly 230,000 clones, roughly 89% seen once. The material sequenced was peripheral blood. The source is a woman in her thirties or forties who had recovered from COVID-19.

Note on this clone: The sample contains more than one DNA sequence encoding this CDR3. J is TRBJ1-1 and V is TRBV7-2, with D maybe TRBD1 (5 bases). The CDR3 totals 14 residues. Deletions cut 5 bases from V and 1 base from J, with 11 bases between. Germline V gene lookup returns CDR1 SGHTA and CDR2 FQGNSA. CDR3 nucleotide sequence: TGTGCCAGCAGCCCCCAGGGAAGGAACACTGAAGCTTTCTTT. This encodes CASSPQGRNTEAFF.

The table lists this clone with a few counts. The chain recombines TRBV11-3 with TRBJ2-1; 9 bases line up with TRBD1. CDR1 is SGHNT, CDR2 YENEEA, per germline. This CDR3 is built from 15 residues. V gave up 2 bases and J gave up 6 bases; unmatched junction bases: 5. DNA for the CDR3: TGTGCCAGCAGCTTATCGGGACAGGGCAGCAATGAGCAGTTCTTC. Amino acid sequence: CASSLSGQGSNEQFF.

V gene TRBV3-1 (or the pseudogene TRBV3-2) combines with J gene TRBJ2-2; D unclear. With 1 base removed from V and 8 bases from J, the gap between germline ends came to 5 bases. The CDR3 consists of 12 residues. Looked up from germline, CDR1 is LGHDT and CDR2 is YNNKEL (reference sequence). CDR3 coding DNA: TGTGCCAGCAGCCAAGGTTCGGGGGAGCTGTTTTTT. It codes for CASSQGSGELFF.

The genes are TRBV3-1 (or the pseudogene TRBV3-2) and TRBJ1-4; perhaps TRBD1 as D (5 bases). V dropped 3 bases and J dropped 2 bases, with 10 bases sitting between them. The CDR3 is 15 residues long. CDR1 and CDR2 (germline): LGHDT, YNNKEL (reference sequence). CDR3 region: CASSHSTDTNEKLFF. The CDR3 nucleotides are TGTGCCAGCAGCCATTCGACAGATACTAATGAAAAACTGTTTTTT.

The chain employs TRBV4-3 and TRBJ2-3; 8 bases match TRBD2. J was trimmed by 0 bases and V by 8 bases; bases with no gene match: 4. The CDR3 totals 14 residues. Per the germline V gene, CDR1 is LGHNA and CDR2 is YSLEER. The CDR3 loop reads CASSQRESTDTQYF. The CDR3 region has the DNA TGCGCCAGCTCCCAGCGGGAGAGCACAGATACGCAGTATTTT.

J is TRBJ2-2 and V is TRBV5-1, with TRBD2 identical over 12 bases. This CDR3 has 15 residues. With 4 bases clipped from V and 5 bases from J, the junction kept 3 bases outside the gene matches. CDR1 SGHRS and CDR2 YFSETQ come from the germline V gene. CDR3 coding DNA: TGCGCCAGCAGCCTGGGACTAGCGGGTACCGGGGAGCTGTTTTTT. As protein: CASSLGLAGTGELFF.

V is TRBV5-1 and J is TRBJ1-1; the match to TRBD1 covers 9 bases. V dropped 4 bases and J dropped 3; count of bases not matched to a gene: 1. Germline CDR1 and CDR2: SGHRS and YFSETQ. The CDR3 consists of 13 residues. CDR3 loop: CASSRTGDTEAFF. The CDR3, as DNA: TGCGCCAGCAGCCGGACAGGGGACACTGAAGCTTTCTTT.

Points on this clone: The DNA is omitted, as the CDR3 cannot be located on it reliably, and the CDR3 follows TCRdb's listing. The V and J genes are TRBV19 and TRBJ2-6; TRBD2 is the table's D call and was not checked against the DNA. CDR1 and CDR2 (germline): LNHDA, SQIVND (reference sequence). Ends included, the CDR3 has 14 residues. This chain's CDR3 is CASTSGSGANVLTF.

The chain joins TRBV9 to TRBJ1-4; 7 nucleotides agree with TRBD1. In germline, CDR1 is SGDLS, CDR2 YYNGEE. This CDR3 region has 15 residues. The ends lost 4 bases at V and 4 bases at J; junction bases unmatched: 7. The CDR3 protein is CASSKSRDSNEKLFF. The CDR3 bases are TGTGCCAGCAGCAAAAGTCGGGACAGTAATGAAAAACTGTTTTTT.

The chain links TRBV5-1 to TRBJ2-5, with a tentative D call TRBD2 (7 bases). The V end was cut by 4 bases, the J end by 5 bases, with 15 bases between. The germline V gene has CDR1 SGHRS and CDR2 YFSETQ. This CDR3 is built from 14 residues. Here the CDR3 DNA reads TGCGCCAGCAGCATAAACAGGGAGGGGGAGACCCAGTACTTC. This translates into CASSINREGETQYF.

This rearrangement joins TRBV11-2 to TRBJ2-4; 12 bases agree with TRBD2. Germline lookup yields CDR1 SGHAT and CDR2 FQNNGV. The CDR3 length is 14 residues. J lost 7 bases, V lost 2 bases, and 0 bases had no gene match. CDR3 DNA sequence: TGTGCCAGCAGCTTAACTAGCGGGAGGAACATTCAGTACTTC. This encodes CASSLTSGRNIQYF.

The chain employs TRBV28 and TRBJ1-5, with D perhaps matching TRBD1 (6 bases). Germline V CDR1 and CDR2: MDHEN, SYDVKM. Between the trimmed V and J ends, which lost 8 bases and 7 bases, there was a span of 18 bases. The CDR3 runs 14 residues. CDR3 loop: CASRQTGEGQPQHF. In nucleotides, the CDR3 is TGTGCCAGCCGCCAGACAGGTGAAGGGCAGCCCCAGCATTTT.